The 7 T cell receptor beta chains below come from one sample, sequenced in a study of cytomegalovirus exposure and HLA in healthy donors. PCR was performed using 60 Vbeta and 13 Jbeta primers. Assay: immunoSEQ multiplex PCR; the TCRdb copy retains only in-frame clones and omits some. The sample lists 150,000 to 200,000 clones, roughly 80% occurring once. Input material: PBMCs. Receptors were obtained from a man aged 40-49 years in good health and CMV-seronegative.

The chain couples TRBV18 to TRBJ2-3; 14 bases line up with TRBD2. The J segment lost 0 bases and the V segment lost 2 bases, leaving 1 base of the junction unmatched. The CDR3 covers 17 residues. Per the germline V gene, CDR1 is KGHSH and CDR2 is LQKENI. The CDR3, as DNA: TGTGCCAGCTCACCAGGGACTAGCGGGGGTAGCACAGATACGCAGTATTTT. As protein: CASSPGTSGGSTDTQYF.

The V call is TRBV19, the J call TRBJ2-2; no clear D gene. The CDR3 is made up of 12 amino acids. With 6 bases removed from V and 4 bases from J, the gap between germline ends came to 6 bases. Germline V gives CDR1 LNHDA, CDR2 SQIVND (reference sequence). Here the CDR3 reads CASRQATGELFF. The CDR3 nucleotides read TGTGCCAGTAGGCAGGCCACCGGGGAGCTGTTTTTT. Supplemented by reference TRBV19 and TRBJ2-2, the full variable domain reads DGGITQSPKYLFRKEGQNVTLSCEQNLNHDAMYWYRQDPGQGLRLIYYSQIVNDFQKGDIAEGYSVSREKKESFPLTVTSAQKNPTAFYLCASRQATGELFFGEGSRLTVL.

The chain is built from TRBV7-2 and TRBJ2-1; the match to TRBD2 covers 9 bases. With V trimmed by 4 bases and J by 7 bases, 14 bases remained unmatched. Germline CDR1 and CDR2: SGHTA and FQGNSA. The CDR3 has 17 amino acids. The CDR3 DNA is TGTGCCAGCAGCTCGTCCGTAGGCGGGAGGGCCTGGAATGAGCAGTTCTTC. Protein: CASSSSVGGRAWNEQFF.

This chain joins TRBV6-6 and TRBJ1-1; D not certain. The CDR3 loop spans 13 amino acids. The V end was cut by 2 bases, the J end by 6 bases, with 10 bases between. CDR1 is MNHNY and CDR2 is SVGAGI in the germline V gene (reference sequence). The CDR3 spells CASSYSGSSEAFF. DNA of the CDR3: TGTGCCAGCAGTTACAGCGGATCATCTGAAGCTTTCTTT.

This clone was counted once. The CDR3 sequence: CASSQSSGGAKNEQFF. The CDR3 coding sequence is TGCGCCAGCAGCCAATCTAGCGGGGGGGCAAAGAATGAGCAGTTCTTC. The J gene is TRBJ2-1, the V gene TRBV5-1; 12 bases map to TRBD2. Germline V gene lookup returns CDR1 SGHRS and CDR2 YFSETQ. Trimming at V came to 4 bases and at J to 7 bases, leaving 9 bases not matched to a gene. The CDR3 covers 16 residues.

V is TRBV7-3 and J is TRBJ2-1; 8 positions match TRBD2. Germline V gene data show CDR1 as SGHTA and CDR2 as FQGTGA. With V trimmed by 0 bases and J by 4 bases, 5 bases remained unmatched. The length of the CDR3 is 16 residues. The DNA of the CDR3 is TGTGCCAGCAGCTTAACGTCGGCTAGCGGGTACAATGAGCAGTTCTTC. Translation gives CASSLTSASGYNEQFF.

The V and J genes are TRBV7-9 and TRBJ2-1; D is ambiguous. The germline CDR1 and CDR2 sequences are SEHNR and FQNEAQ (reference sequence). The CDR3 consists of 12 residues. V was cut by 5 bases and J by 4 bases, with 6 bases left in between. In DNA form, the CDR3 reads TGTGCCAGCAGCGTGCAGTACAATGAGCAGTTCTTC. Protein: CASSVQYNEQFF.